A selection of T cell receptor beta chains follows, all from one sample in a study. TCRdb itself ran the RT-PCR reads through MiXCR, one entry per CDR3 protein. The table includes more than 550,000 distinct CDR3 sequences, approximately 15% detected once. The specimen sequenced was memory CD4+ T cells from blood. The source is a female donor in good health, serving as a healthy control. Both conserved end residues are part of each CDR3. Each record gives: D gene, J gene, clone size, V gene, CDR3 DNA, CDR3 protein. A D gene is named only where the DNA matches it firmly. The size entry is marked missing in some rows and otherwise reads once, few, many or a size class.

d_call: .; j_call: TRBJ1-4; clone_size: .; v_call: TRBV7-9; cdr3_nt: TGTGCCAGCAGCTTAGTTCGTGGCGGGGCGTACGAAAAACTGTTTTTT; cdr3_aa: CASSLVRGGAYEKLFF
d_call: .; j_call: TRBJ2-7; clone_size: .; v_call: TRBV10-2; cdr3_nt: .; cdr3_aa: CASSLTSGQQGEQYF
d_call: .; j_call: TRBJ1-6; clone_size: .; v_call: TRBV5-1; cdr3_nt: TGCGCCAGCAGCTTGAGCTCCGACAATTCACCCCTCCACTTT; cdr3_aa: CASSLSSDNSPLHF
d_call: .; j_call: TRBJ2-5; clone_size: .; v_call: TRBV11-2; cdr3_nt: TGTGCCAGCAGCTTCCTCGTTAACCAAGAGACCCAGTACTTC; cdr3_aa: CASSFLVNQETQYF
d_call: .; j_call: TRBJ1-2; clone_size: few; v_call: TRBV27; cdr3_nt: TGTGCCAGCAGTTTATTACCACCGGGACGGAGCTATGGCTACACCTTC; cdr3_aa: CASSLLPPGRSYGYTF
d_call: TRBD1; j_call: TRBJ2-7; clone_size: .; v_call: TRBV3-1; cdr3_nt: TGTGCCAGCAGCCAAGCCTTCCCGGGACAGGGGGAGCAGTACTTC; cdr3_aa: CASSQAFPGQGEQYF
d_call: .; j_call: TRBJ1-2; clone_size: few; v_call: TRBV30; cdr3_nt: TGTGCCTGGAATACAGGGAACTATGGCTACACCTTC; cdr3_aa: CAWNTGNYGYTF
d_call: .; j_call: TRBJ2-5; clone_size: .; v_call: TRBV20-1; cdr3_nt: TGCAGTGCCACGGGAGACAGCCAAGAGACCCAGTACTTC; cdr3_aa: CSATGDSQETQYF
d_call: .; j_call: TRBJ1-2; clone_size: .; v_call: TRBV3-1; cdr3_nt: TGTGCCAGCAGCCTAAGACACCAATCCTATGGCTACACCTTC; cdr3_aa: CASSLRHQSYGYTF
d_call: .; j_call: TRBJ2-5; clone_size: .; v_call: TRBV3-1; cdr3_nt: TGTGCCAGCAGCCAAGTTAAAGAGACCCAGTACTTC; cdr3_aa: CASSQVKETQYF
d_call: TRBD1; j_call: TRBJ1-2; clone_size: .; v_call: TRBV5-1; cdr3_nt: TGCGCCAGCAGCTCTCAGGGGGCGCCGGGTGGCTACACCTTC; cdr3_aa: CASSSQGAPGGYTF
d_call: TRBD1; j_call: TRBJ1-1; clone_size: .; v_call: TRBV30; cdr3_nt: TGTGCCTGGACGAGAAAACAGGGGACGATCACTGAAGCTTTCTTT; cdr3_aa: CAWTRKQGTITEAFF
d_call: TRBD1; j_call: TRBJ1-4; clone_size: few; v_call: TRBV12-3/TRBV12-4; cdr3_nt: TGTGCCAGCAGTGCGAGACAGGGGTTTAATGAAAAACTGTTTTTT; cdr3_aa: CASSARQGFNEKLFF
d_call: TRBD1; j_call: TRBJ2-1; clone_size: many; v_call: TRBV20-1; cdr3_nt: TGCAGTGCTAGAGTCGAGACAGGGGGCGACAATGAGCAGTTCTTC; cdr3_aa: CSARVETGGDNEQFF
d_call: .; j_call: TRBJ2-3; clone_size: few; v_call: TRBV9; cdr3_nt: TGTGCCAGCAGCGTTCAGAATATAGCTAGCACAGATACGCAGTATTTT; cdr3_aa: CASSVQNIASTDTQYF
d_call: .; j_call: TRBJ2-5; clone_size: .; v_call: TRBV5-1; cdr3_nt: TGCGCCAGCAGCTCCTGGACAGCGCAAGAGACCCAGTACTTC; cdr3_aa: CASSSWTAQETQYF
d_call: TRBD2; j_call: TRBJ2-3; clone_size: few; v_call: TRBV9; cdr3_nt: TGTGCCAGCAGCAAACTAGCGGCTCCGGGAGATACGCAGTATTTT; cdr3_aa: CASSKLAAPGDTQYF
d_call: .; j_call: TRBJ2-1; clone_size: many; v_call: TRBV7-2; cdr3_nt: TGTGCCAGCAGCTCCCCATTACAATACTCAAGCGGATACAATGAGCAGTTCTTC; cdr3_aa: CASSSPLQYSSGYNEQFF
d_call: .; j_call: TRBJ2-3; clone_size: many; v_call: TRBV7-3; cdr3_nt: TGTGCCAGCAGCTTAATTTCCGGGGCAGATACGCAGTATTTT; cdr3_aa: CASSLISGADTQYF
d_call: .; j_call: TRBJ1-5; clone_size: many; v_call: TRBV6-2/TRBV6-3; cdr3_nt: TGTGCCAGCAGTTACGGGTCGAGCAATCAGCCCCAGCATTTT; cdr3_aa: CASSYGSSNQPQHF
d_call: .; j_call: TRBJ1-5; clone_size: .; v_call: TRBV10-3; cdr3_nt: TGTGCCATTGGGCCAGCGGAAGGACCCCAGCATTTT; cdr3_aa: CAIGPAEGPQHF
d_call: TRBD2; j_call: TRBJ2-1; clone_size: few; v_call: TRBV7-9; cdr3_nt: TGTGCCAGCAGCCCGCGCGGGACTAGCGGGAACAATGAGCAGTTCTTC; cdr3_aa: CASSPRGTSGNNEQFF
d_call: .; j_call: TRBJ1-2; clone_size: .; v_call: TRBV12-3/TRBV12-4; cdr3_nt: TGTGCCAGCAGCGAAGTTCGGGACTATGGCTACACCTTC; cdr3_aa: CASSEVRDYGYTF
d_call: TRBD1; j_call: TRBJ2-7; clone_size: many; v_call: TRBV4-1; cdr3_nt: TGCGCCAGCAGCCAAGATGAAACAGGGGGCTCCTACGAGCAGTACTTC; cdr3_aa: CASSQDETGGSYEQYF
d_call: .; j_call: TRBJ1-4; clone_size: .; v_call: TRBV12-3/TRBV12-4; cdr3_nt: TGTGCCAGCAGTTTATCGGGGCTAACAACTAATGAAAAACTGTTTTTT; cdr3_aa: CASSLSGLTTNEKLFF
d_call: TRBD2; j_call: TRBJ2-1; clone_size: .; v_call: TRBV7-2; cdr3_nt: TGTGCCAGCGCCCCTAAACTAGCGGGCCACAATGAGCAGTTCTTC; cdr3_aa: CASAPKLAGHNEQFF
d_call: TRBD2; j_call: TRBJ2-1; clone_size: .; v_call: TRBV9; cdr3_nt: TGTGCCAGCAGCCCGGGAGGGGCTAGGATGGCCAATGAGCAGTTCTTC; cdr3_aa: CASSPGGARMANEQFF
d_call: TRBD2; j_call: TRBJ2-2; clone_size: .; v_call: TRBV5-1; cdr3_nt: TGCGCCAGCAGCCCCCCGGGACTAGCAAGTACCGGGGAGCTGTTTTTT; cdr3_aa: CASSPPGLASTGELFF
d_call: .; j_call: TRBJ1-1; clone_size: .; v_call: TRBV29-1; cdr3_nt: TGCAGCGTTGGGGGTTCGGATGGCCCCGTACCCGCTGAAGCTTTCTTT; cdr3_aa: CSVGGSDGPVPAEAFF
d_call: .; j_call: TRBJ2-1; clone_size: few; v_call: TRBV5-1; cdr3_nt: TGCGCCAGCAGCTTACGCTCGGAAAGCATGGGTGAGCAGTTCTTC; cdr3_aa: CASSLRSESMGEQFF
d_call: .; j_call: TRBJ1-5; clone_size: many; v_call: TRBV29-1; cdr3_nt: TGCAGCGTAGCAGGGGCAGATAGTCAGCCCCAGCATTTT; cdr3_aa: CSVAGADSQPQHF
d_call: .; j_call: TRBJ2-5; clone_size: few; v_call: TRBV18; cdr3_nt: TGTGCCAGCTCACCACCGATGGCAGAGACCCAGTACTTC; cdr3_aa: CASSPPMAETQYF
d_call: .; j_call: TRBJ1-3; clone_size: few; v_call: TRBV6-5; cdr3_nt: TGTGCCAGCAGTTACGACAGGTACTCTGGAAACACCATATATTTT; cdr3_aa: CASSYDRYSGNTIYF
d_call: .; j_call: TRBJ2-5; clone_size: few; v_call: TRBV7-9; cdr3_nt: TGTGCCAGCAGCAATAGAGGTGGCGGGACCGAGACCCAGTACTTC; cdr3_aa: CASSNRGGGTETQYF
d_call: .; j_call: TRBJ1-2; clone_size: few; v_call: TRBV9; cdr3_nt: TGTGCCAGCAGCGTCGGCAGTGGGATCTATGGCTACACCTTC; cdr3_aa: CASSVGSGIYGYTF
d_call: TRBD1; j_call: TRBJ1-4; clone_size: .; v_call: TRBV4-3; cdr3_nt: TGCGCCAGCAGCCAAGAGTTAACAGGGGTCACGGAAAAACTGTTTTTT; cdr3_aa: CASSQELTGVTEKLFF
d_call: .; j_call: TRBJ1-4; clone_size: few; v_call: TRBV6-2/TRBV6-3; cdr3_nt: TGTGCCAGCACTGTCTCGGCTAATGAAAAACTGTTTTTT; cdr3_aa: CASTVSANEKLFF
d_call: .; j_call: TRBJ1-4; clone_size: few; v_call: TRBV7-8; cdr3_nt: TGTGCCAGCAGCTTAGGGGGGGGCAGGGCAGGTGAAAAACTGTTTTTT; cdr3_aa: CASSLGGGRAGEKLFF
d_call: .; j_call: TRBJ2-3; clone_size: .; v_call: TRBV24-1; cdr3_nt: TGTGCCACCAGTGACCCCGGAAGGGCTGGGGGAACAGATACGCAGTATTTT; cdr3_aa: CATSDPGRAGGTDTQYF
d_call: .; j_call: TRBJ1-1; clone_size: .; v_call: TRBV6-2/TRBV6-3; cdr3_nt: TGTGCCAGCAGTTCGCCGGGACAACAAGCTTTCTTT; cdr3_aa: CASSSPGQQAFF
d_call: TRBD1; j_call: TRBJ1-4; clone_size: .; v_call: TRBV7-9; cdr3_nt: TGTGCCAGCAGCCCGGGACAGGGTGATAGGGAACTGTTTTTT; cdr3_aa: CASSPGQGDRELFF
d_call: .; j_call: TRBJ1-2; clone_size: few; v_call: TRBV7-2; cdr3_nt: TGTGCCAGCAGCCCCACCCCGGCGGACTATGGCTACACCTTC; cdr3_aa: CASSPTPADYGYTF
d_call: TRBD2; j_call: TRBJ2-3; clone_size: few; v_call: TRBV4-1; cdr3_nt: TGCGCCAGCAGCCAAGGGACTAGCGGGAGGCTACGCACAGATACGCAGTATTTT; cdr3_aa: CASSQGTSGRLRTDTQYF
d_call: .; j_call: TRBJ2-1; clone_size: few; v_call: TRBV28; cdr3_nt: TGTGCCAGCAGACCGGGGAGCGGTTTGGGGGAGCAGTTCTTC; cdr3_aa: CASRPGSGLGEQFF
d_call: .; j_call: TRBJ1-2; clone_size: few; v_call: TRBV7-9; cdr3_nt: TGTGCCAGCAGTCAAACAGGGAGCTTCGTCTATGGCTACACCTTC; cdr3_aa: CASSQTGSFVYGYTF
d_call: .; j_call: TRBJ2-7; clone_size: .; v_call: TRBV5-1; cdr3_nt: TGCGCCAGCAGCTTGGTTCCGGGGAACTACGAGCAGTACTTC; cdr3_aa: CASSLVPGNYEQYF
d_call: .; j_call: TRBJ2-5; clone_size: .; v_call: TRBV5-1; cdr3_nt: TGCGCCAGCAGCCGGGAGTGGGTCGGGGGCGCGACCCAGTACTTC; cdr3_aa: CASSREWVGGATQYF
d_call: TRBD2; j_call: TRBJ2-2; clone_size: .; v_call: TRBV6-2/TRBV6-3; cdr3_nt: TGTGCCAGCAGCCGACGGACTAGCGGGAGGACCGGGGAGCTGTTTTTT; cdr3_aa: CASSRRTSGRTGELFF
d_call: TRBD1; j_call: TRBJ2-7; clone_size: many; v_call: TRBV12-3/TRBV12-4; cdr3_nt: TGTGCCGTCGGTTGGGGGGACAGGCTCTACGAGCAGTACTTC; cdr3_aa: CAVGWGDRLYEQYF
d_call: .; j_call: TRBJ1-1; clone_size: .; v_call: TRBV6-1; cdr3_nt: TGTGCCAGCAGTGAAGTGCCTGAAACTGAAGCTTTCTTT; cdr3_aa: CASSEVPETEAFF
d_call: .; j_call: TRBJ1-2; clone_size: .; v_call: TRBV25-1; cdr3_nt: TGTGCCAGCAGTGAATTGACACCCAGGGGCTATGGCTACACCTTC; cdr3_aa: CASSELTPRGYGYTF
d_call: .; j_call: TRBJ2-7; clone_size: many; v_call: TRBV6-2/TRBV6-3; cdr3_nt: TGTGCCAGCAGTTACGGCCCTGACTACGAGCAGTACTTC; cdr3_aa: CASSYGPDYEQYF
d_call: .; j_call: TRBJ1-2; clone_size: few; v_call: TRBV5-6; cdr3_nt: TGTGCCAGCAGCCCCCCGGGAGCATCTAACTATGGCTACACCTTC; cdr3_aa: CASSPPGASNYGYTF
d_call: .; j_call: TRBJ2-6; clone_size: many; v_call: TRBV20-1; cdr3_nt: TGCAGTGCTAGGGGACTTCACTCTGGGGCCAACGTCCTGACTTTC; cdr3_aa: CSARGLHSGANVLTF